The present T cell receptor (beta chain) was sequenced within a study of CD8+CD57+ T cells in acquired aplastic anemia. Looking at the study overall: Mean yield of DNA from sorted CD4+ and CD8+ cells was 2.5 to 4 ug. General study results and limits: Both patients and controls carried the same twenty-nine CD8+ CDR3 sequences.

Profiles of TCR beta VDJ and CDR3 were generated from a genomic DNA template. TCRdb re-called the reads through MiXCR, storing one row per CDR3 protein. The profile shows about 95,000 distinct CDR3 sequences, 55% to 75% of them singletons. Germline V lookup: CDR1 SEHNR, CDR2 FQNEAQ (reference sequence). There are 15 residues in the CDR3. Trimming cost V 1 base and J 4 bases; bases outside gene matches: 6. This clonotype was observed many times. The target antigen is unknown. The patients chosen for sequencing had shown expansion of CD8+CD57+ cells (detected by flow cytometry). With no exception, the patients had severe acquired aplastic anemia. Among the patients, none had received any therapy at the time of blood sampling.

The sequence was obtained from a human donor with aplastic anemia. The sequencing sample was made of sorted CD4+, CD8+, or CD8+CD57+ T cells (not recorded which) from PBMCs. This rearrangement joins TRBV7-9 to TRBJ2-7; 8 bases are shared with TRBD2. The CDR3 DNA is TGTGCCAGCAGCTTAGATGTCGGGGGGGATTACGAGCAGTACTTC. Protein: CASSLDVGGDYEQYF.